Below are 3 T cell receptor beta chains sequenced from a single sample in a study of blood T cell repertoires in COVID-19. Generated by immunoSEQ multiplex PCR, the TCRdb table keeps only in-frame clones and is missing some. The data contain about 91,000 clones, approximately 90% of them singletons. Sample: peripheral blood. These receptors were obtained from a woman of 80 years or more with active COVID-19.

CDR3 region: CASGQGFQPQHF. CDR3 coding DNA: TGTGCCAGCGGACAGGGGTTTCAGCCCCAGCATTTT. The J gene is TRBJ1-5, the V gene TRBV25-1; 9 positions match TRBD1. V shed 8 bases, J shed 6 bases, and the junction held 2 bases outside the gene matches. The CDR3 is 12 residues long. Germline values: CDR1 MGHDK, CDR2 SYGVNS.

The J gene is TRBJ2-1, the V gene TRBV7-9, with a weak D call TRBD2 (5 bases). The CDR3 totals 12 residues. CDR1 is SEHNR and CDR2 is FQNEAQ in the germline V gene (reference sequence). V lost 4 bases, J lost 8 bases, and 9 bases lay in between. DNA for the CDR3: TGTGCCAGCAGCTGGACTGGCTATGAGCAGTTCTTC. As protein: CASSWTGYEQFF.

This chain connects TRBV18 to TRBJ2-6, with D possibly matching TRBD1 (5 bases). Trimming shortened V by 4 bases and J by 2 bases, and 12 bases separated the two germline ends. This CDR3 is 16 amino acids long. Germline V gene lookup returns CDR1 KGHSH and CDR2 LQKENI. The CDR3 is CASSHPWGAGANVLTF. CDR3 in DNA: TGTGCCAGCTCACACCCTTGGGGCGCTGGGGCCAACGTCCTGACTTTC.